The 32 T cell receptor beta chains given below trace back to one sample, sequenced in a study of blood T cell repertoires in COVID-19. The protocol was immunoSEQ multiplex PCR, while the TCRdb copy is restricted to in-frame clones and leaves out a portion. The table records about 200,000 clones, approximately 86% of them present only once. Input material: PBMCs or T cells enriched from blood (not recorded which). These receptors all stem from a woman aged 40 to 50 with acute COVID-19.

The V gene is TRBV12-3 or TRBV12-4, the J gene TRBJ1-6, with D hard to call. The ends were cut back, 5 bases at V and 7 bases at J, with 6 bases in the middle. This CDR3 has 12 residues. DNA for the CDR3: TGTGCCAGCAGTGCCCTAAATTCACCCCTCCACTTT. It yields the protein CASSALNSPLHF.

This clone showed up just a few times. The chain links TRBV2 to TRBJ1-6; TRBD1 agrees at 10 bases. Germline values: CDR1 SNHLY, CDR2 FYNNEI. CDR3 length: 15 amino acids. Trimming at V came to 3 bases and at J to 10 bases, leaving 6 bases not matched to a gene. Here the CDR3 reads CASSDPGTGVSPLHF. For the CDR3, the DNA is TGTGCCAGCAGTGACCCTGGGACAGGGGTATCACCCCTCCACTTT.

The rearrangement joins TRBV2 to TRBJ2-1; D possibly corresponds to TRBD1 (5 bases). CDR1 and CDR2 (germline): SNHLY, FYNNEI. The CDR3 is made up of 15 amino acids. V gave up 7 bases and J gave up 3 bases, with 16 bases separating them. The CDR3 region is CASTTRFDSYNEQFF. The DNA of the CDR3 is TGTGCCAGCACCACAAGATTCGACAGCTACAATGAGCAGTTCTTC. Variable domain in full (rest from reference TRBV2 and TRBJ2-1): EPEVTQTPSHQVTQMGQEVILRCVPISNHLYFYWYRQILGQKVEFLVSFYNNEISEKSEIFDDQFSVERPDGSNFTLKIRSTKLEDSAMYFCASTTRFDSYNEQFFGPGTRLTVL.

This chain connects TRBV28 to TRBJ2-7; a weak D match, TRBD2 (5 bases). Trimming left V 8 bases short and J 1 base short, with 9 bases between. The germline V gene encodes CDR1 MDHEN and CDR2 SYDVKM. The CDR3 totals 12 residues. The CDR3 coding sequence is TGTGCCAGCCAGACTATATCCTACGAGCAGTACTTC. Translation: CASQTISYEQYF. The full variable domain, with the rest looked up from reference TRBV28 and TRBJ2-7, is DVKVTQSSRYLVKRTGEKVFLECVQDMDHENMFWYRQDPGLGLRLIYFSYDVKMKEKGDIPEGYSVSREKKERFSLILESASTNQTSMYLCASQTISYEQYFGPGTRLTVT.

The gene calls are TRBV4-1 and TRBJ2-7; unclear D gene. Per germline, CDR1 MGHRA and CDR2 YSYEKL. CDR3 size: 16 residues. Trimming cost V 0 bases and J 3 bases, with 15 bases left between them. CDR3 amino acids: CASSQDLGSIIYEQYF. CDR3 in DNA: TGCGCCAGCAGCCAAGACCTCGGGTCCATCATCTACGAGCAGTACTTC.

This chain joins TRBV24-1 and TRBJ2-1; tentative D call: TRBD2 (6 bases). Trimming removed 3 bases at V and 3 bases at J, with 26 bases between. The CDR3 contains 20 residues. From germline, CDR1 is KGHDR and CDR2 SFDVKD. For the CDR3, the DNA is TGTGCCACCAGTGATCCCAACTCAGGCAGATTAAGGAGGGACTACAATGAGCAGTTCTTC. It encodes CATSDPNSGRLRRDYNEQFF.

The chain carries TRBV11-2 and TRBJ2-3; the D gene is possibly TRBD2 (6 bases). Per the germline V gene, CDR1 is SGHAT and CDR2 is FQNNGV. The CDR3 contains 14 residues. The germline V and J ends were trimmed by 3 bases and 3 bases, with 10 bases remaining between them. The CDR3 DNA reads TGTGCCAGCAGCTTTGGAGGGATGACAGATACGCAGTATTTT. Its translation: CASSFGGMTDTQYF.

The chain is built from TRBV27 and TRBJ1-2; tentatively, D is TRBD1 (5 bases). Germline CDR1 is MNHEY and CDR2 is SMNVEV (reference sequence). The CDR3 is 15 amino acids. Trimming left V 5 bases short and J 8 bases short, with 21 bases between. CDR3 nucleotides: TGTGCCAGCAGTCCTATATCTCCAGGGCTAAGGGGCTACACCTTC. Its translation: CASSPISPGLRGYTF.

CDR3 sequence: CASAPGKAPQYF. CDR3 nucleotide sequence: TGTGCCAGCGCTCCCGGGAAGGCACCGCAGTACTTC. The chain couples TRBV28 to TRBJ2-7; possible D gene TRBD2, 5 bases. The CDR3 covers 12 residues. Germline-derived CDR1 and CDR2 are MDHEN and SYDVKM. Trimming cost V 8 bases and J 9 bases, with 17 bases left between them.

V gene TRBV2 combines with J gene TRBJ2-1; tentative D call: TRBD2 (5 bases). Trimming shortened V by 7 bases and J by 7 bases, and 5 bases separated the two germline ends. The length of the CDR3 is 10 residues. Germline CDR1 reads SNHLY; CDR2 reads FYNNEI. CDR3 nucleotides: TGTGCCAGCACGGGGAATGAGCAGTTCTTC. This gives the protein CASTGNEQFF.

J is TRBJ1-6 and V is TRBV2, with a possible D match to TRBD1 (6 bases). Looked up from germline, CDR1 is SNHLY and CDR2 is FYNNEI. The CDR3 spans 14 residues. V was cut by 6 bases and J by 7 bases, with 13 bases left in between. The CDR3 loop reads CASSPMDSNSPLHF. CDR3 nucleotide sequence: TGTGCCAGCAGCCCCATGGACAGCAATTCACCCCTCCACTTT. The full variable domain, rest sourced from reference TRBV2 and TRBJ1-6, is EPEVTQTPSHQVTQMGQEVILRCVPISNHLYFYWYRQILGQKVEFLVSFYNNEISEKSEIFDDQFSVERPDGSNFTLKIRSTKLEDSAMYFCASSPMDSNSPLHFGNGTRLTVT.

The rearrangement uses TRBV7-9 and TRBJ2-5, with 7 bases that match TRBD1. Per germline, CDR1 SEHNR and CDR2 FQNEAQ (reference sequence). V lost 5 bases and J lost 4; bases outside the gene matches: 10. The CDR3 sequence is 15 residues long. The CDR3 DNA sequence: TGTGCCAGCAGCGTGGGACATTCAGGGGGAGAGACCCAGTACTTC. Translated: CASSVGHSGGETQYF.

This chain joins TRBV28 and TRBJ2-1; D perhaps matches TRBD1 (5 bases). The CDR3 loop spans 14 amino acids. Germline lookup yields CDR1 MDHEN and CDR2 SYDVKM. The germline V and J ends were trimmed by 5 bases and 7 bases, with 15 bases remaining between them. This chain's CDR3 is CASSPLSPGNEQFF. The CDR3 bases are TGTGCCAGCAGTCCCCTATCCCCAGGGAATGAGCAGTTCTTC.

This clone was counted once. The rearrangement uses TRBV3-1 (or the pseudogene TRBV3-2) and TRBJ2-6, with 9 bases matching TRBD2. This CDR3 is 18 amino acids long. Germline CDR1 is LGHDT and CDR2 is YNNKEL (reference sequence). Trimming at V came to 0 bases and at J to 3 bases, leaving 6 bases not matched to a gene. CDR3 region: CASSQDSSGRFGANVLTF. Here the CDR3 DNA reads TGTGCCAGCAGCCAAGATTCCAGCGGGAGGTTTGGGGCCAACGTCCTGACTTTC.

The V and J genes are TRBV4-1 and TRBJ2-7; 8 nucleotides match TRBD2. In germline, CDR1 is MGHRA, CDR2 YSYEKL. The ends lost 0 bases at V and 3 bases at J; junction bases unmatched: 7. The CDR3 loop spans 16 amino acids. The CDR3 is CASSQESRTSLYEQYF. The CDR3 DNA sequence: TGCGCCAGCAGCCAAGAGTCACGGACTAGCCTCTACGAGCAGTACTTC.

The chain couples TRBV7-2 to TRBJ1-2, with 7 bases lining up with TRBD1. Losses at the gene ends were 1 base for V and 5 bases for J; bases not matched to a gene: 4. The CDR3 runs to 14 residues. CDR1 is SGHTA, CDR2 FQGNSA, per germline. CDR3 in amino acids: CASSLGGGVYGYTF. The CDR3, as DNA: TGTGCCAGCAGCTTAGGAGGGGGCGTTTATGGCTACACCTTC.

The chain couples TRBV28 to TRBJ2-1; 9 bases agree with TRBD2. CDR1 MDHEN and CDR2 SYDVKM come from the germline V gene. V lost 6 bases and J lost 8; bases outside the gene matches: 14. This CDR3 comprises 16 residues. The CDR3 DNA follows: TGTGCCAGCAGGCGGGGGGGCGCGATCCCCATCGATGAGCAGTTCTTC. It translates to CASRRGGAIPIDEQFF.

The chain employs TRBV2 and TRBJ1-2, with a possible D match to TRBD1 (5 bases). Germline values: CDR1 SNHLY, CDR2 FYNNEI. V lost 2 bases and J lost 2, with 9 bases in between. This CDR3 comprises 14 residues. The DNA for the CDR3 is TGTGCCAGCAGTGAACAGGGTCTCAACTATGGCTACACCTTC. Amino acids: CASSEQGLNYGYTF.

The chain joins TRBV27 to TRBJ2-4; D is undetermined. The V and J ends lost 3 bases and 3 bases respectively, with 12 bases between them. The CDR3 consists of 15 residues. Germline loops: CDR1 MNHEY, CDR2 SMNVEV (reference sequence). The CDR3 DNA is TGTGCCAGCAGTTTGGTCAAGGCAGGCAAAAACATTCAGTACTTC. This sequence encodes CASSLVKAGKNIQYF.

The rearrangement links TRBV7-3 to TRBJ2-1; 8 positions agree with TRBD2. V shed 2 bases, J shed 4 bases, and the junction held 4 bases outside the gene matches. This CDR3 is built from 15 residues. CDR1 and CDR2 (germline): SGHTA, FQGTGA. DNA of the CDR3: TGTGCCAGCAGCTTAGGTACTAGCGGATACAATGAGCAGTTCTTC. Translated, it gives CASSLGTSGYNEQFF.

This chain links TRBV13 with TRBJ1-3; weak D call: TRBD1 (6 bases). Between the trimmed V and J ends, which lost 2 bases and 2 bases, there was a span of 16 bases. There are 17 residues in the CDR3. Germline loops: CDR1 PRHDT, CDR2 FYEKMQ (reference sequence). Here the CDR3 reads CASSLREEEGAGNTIYF. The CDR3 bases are TGTGCCAGCAGCTTACGGGAGGAAGAGGGGGCTGGAAACACCATATATTTT.

CDR3 nucleotide sequence: TGCGCCAGCAGCCCGTCGGACAGAACAACTAATGAAAAACTGTTTTTT. Amino acid sequence: CASSPSDRTTNEKLFF. The chain joins TRBV5-1 to TRBJ1-4; tentatively, D is TRBD1 (6 bases). Germline CDR1 SGHRS, CDR2 YFSETQ. Trimming took off 4 bases at V and 0 bases at J, with 13 bases between the two ends. This CDR3 spans 16 amino acids. The variable domain in full, with the rest retrieved from reference TRBV5-1 and TRBJ1-4, is KAGVTQTPRYLIKTRGQQVTLSCSPISGHRSVSWYQQTPGQGLQFLFEYFSETQRNKGNFPGRFSGRQFSNSRSEMNVSTLELGDSALYLCASSPSDRTTNEKLFFGSGTQLSVL.

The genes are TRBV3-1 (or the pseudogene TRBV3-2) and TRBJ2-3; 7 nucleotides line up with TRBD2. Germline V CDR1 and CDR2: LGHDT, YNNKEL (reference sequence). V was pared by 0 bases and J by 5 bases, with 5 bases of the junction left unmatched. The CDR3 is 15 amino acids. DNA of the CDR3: TGTGCCAGCAGCCAAGAACTAGCGCGGAAAGATACGCAGTATTTT. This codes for CASSQELARKDTQYF.

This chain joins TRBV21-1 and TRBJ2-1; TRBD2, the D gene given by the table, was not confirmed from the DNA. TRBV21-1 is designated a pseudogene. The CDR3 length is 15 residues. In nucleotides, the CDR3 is TGTGCCAGCAGCAGAAGGGGCCGGAGGGGCAATGAGCAGTTCTTC. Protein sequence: CASSRRGRRGNEQFF.

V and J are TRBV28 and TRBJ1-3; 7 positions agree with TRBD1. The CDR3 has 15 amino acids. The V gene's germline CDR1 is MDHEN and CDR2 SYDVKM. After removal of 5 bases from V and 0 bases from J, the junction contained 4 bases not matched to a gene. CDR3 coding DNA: TGTGCCAGCAGTCTCGGGACAGTCTCTGGAAACACCATATATTTT. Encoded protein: CASSLGTVSGNTIYF.

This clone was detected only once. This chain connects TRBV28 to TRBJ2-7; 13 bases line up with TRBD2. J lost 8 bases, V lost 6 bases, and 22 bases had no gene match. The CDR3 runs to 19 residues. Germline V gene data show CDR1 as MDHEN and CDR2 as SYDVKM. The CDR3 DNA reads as TGTGCCAGCAGCTCCTTCGGGACTAGCGGGGACCTCCCTCCCTGGCAGCAGTACTTC. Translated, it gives CASSSFGTSGDLPPWQQYF.

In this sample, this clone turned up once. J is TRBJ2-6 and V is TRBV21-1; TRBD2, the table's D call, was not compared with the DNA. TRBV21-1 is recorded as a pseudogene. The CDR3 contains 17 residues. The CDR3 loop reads CASSKQFPRAGANVLTF. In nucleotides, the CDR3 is TGTGCCAGCAGCAAGCAATTTCCACGGGCTGGGGCCAACGTCCTGACTTTC.

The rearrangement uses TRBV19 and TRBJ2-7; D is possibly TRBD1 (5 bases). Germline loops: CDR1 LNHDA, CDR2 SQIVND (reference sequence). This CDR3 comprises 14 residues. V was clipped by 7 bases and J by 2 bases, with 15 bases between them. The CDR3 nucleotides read TGTGCCAGTAATGTGGGGCTGGCGGCCTACGAGCAGTACTTC. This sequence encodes CASNVGLAAYEQYF.

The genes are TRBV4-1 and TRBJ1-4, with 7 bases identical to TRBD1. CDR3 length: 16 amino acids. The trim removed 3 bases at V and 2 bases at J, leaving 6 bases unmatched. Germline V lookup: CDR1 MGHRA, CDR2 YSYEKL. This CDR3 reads CASSQGPGQTNEKLFF. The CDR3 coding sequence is TGCGCCAGCAGCCAGGGTCCGGGACAGACTAATGAAAAACTGTTTTTT.

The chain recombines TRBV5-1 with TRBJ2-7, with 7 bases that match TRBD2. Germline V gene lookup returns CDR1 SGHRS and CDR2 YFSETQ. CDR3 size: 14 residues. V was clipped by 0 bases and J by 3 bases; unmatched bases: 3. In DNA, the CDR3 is TGCGCCAGCAGCTTGGGGCTAGCGGTCTACGAGCAGTACTTC. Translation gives CASSLGLAVYEQYF.

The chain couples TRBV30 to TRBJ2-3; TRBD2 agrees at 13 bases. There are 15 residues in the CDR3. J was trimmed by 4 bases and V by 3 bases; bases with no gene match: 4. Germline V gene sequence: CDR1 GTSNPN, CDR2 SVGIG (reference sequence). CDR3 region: CAWSAGLAGADTQYF. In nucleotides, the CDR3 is TGTGCCTGGAGCGCTGGACTAGCGGGAGCAGATACGCAGTATTTT.

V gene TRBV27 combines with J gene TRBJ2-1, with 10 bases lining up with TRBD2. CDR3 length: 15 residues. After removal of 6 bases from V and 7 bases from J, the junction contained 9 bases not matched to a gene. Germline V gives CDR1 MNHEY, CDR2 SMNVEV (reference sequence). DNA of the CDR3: TGTGCCAGCAGGCGGGGGGGACTAGCGCCTAATGAGCAGTTCTTC. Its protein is CASRRGGLAPNEQFF.